Below, 26 T cell receptor beta chains from the same sample are listed, as sequenced in a study of neoadjuvant anti-PD-1 for oral cavity cancer (dated by TCRdb to the early 2020s). Receptor amplification or capture employed the immunoSEQ multiplex PCR assay. TCRdb holds this immuneACCESS table with in-frame rearrangements only. Some clones are missing; in checked studies, unresolved V genes explain under half, and the rest has no known cause. In all, the sample holds around 4,700 clones, and roughly 60% of those were seen once. The ten biggest clones cover 6.5% to 9% of the sample. The sample's time point label, in plain terms: before neoadjuvant nivolumab. Here the sequenced sample was tumor tissue, taken before nivolumab (anti-PD-1) treatment. These receptors were obtained from a person aged 35-79 years with oral cavity squamous cell carcinoma.

The chain employs TRBV9 and TRBJ1-2; 8 nucleotides align to TRBD1. The J segment lost 9 bases and the V segment lost 0 bases, leaving 16 bases of the junction unmatched. Germline-derived CDR1 and CDR2 are SGDLS and YYNGEE. CDR3 length: 17 residues. In DNA form, the CDR3 reads TGTGCCAGCAGCGTAGATGCCTCGACAGGGGAGGTATTGAGCTACACCTTC. Protein product: CASSVDASTGEVLSYTF.

This clone showed up just once. V usage is TRBV6-6 and J usage is TRBJ1-6; tentative D call: TRBD1 (5 bases). The CDR3 contains 14 residues. Trimming cost V 2 bases and J 7 bases, with 9 bases left between them. Germline CDR1 is MNHNY and CDR2 is SVGAGI (reference sequence). For the CDR3, the DNA is TGTGCCAGCAGTTACGGGGGGTCCAATTCACCCCTCCACTTT. Translated, it gives CASSYGGSNSPLHF.

The chain couples TRBV6-1 to TRBJ2-7; possibly TRBD1 for D (5 bases). From germline, CDR1 is MNHNS and CDR2 SASEGT. CDR3 length: 13 amino acids. V shed 6 bases and J shed 7 bases, with 16 bases lying between them. The CDR3 DNA is TGTGCCAGCAGCCTAACAGGCTACGGTGAGCAGTACTTC. Its translation: CASSLTGYGEQYF.

V is TRBV6-5 and J is TRBJ1-5; D possibly corresponds to TRBD1 (6 bases). CDR1 and CDR2 (germline): MNHEY, SVGAGI. The CDR3 runs 13 residues. Trimming removed 4 bases at V and 6 bases at J, with 10 bases between. CDR3 nucleotide sequence: TGTGCCAGCAGTTTGAACAGGGCTCAGCCCCAGCATTTT. Encoded protein: CASSLNRAQPQHF.

The chain employs TRBV6-6 and TRBJ2-1; TRBD2 might be the D (5 bases). From germline, CDR1 is MNHNY and CDR2 SVGAGI (reference sequence). The V and J ends lost 7 bases and 7 bases respectively, with 14 bases between them. The CDR3 has 13 residues. In nucleotides, the CDR3 is TGTGCCAGCACCTTCGGACTCTCAAATGAGCAGTTCTTC. Translating gives CASTFGLSNEQFF.

The genes are TRBV2 and TRBJ2-7; D is unresolved. Germline V lookup: CDR1 SNHLY, CDR2 FYNNEI. The CDR3 covers 13 residues. The V gene lost 6 bases and the J gene lost 5 bases, with 14 bases spanning the gap. This chain's CDR3 is CASSGPPGHEQYF. The DNA of the CDR3 is TGTGCCAGCAGCGGACCTCCGGGCCACGAGCAGTACTTC. Using reference TRBV2 and TRBJ2-7 for the parts outside the CDR3, the full variable domain is EPEVTQTPSHQVTQMGQEVILRCVPISNHLYFYWYRQILGQKVEFLVSFYNNEISEKSEIFDDQFSVERPDGSNFTLKIRSTKLEDSAMYFCASSGPPGHEQYFGPGTRLTVT.

The count of this clone is one. The J gene is TRBJ1-4, the V gene TRBV11-2, with TRBD1 as a possible D gene (6 bases). This CDR3 comprises 17 residues. CDR1 is SGHAT and CDR2 is FQNNGV in the germline V gene. V was trimmed by 4 bases and J by 0 bases, leaving 15 bases between them. As DNA, the CDR3 is TGTGCCAGCAGCTCGCGGGGGGCCACAGCAACTAATGAAAAACTGTTTTTT. This translates into CASSSRGATATNEKLFF. The full variable domain, in which reference TRBV11-2 and TRBJ1-4 provide the parts outside the CDR3, is EAGVAQSPRYKIIEKRQSVAFWCNPISGHATLYWYQQILGQGPKLLIQFQNNGVVDDSQLPKDRFSAERLKGVDSTLKIQPAKLEDSAVYLCASSSRGATATNEKLFFGSGTQLSVL.

CDR3 in DNA: TGTGCCAGCAGCCGGTCTGGGAACACTGAAGCTTTCTTT. This encodes CASSRSGNTEAFF. The V gene is TRBV27, the J gene TRBJ1-1; D is uncertain. The CDR3 covers 13 residues. Trimming took off 6 bases at V and 1 base at J, with 9 bases between the two ends. CDR1 and CDR2 (germline): MNHEY, SMNVEV (reference sequence).

V is TRBV30 and J is TRBJ2-1; TRBD2 agrees at 8 bases. This CDR3 contains 15 residues. The V gene end was trimmed by 0 bases and the J gene end by 7 bases; junction bases not matched to a gene: 8. In germline, CDR1 is GTSNPN, CDR2 SVGIG (reference sequence). The chain's CDR3 is CAWSVLAGGSNEQFF. CDR3 bases: TGTGCCTGGAGTGTACTGGCGGGGGGTTCTAATGAGCAGTTCTTC.

The chain recombines TRBV13 with TRBJ1-1; TRBD1 aligns across 7 bases. V shed 3 bases and J 4 bases; nucleotides not matched to a gene: 8. The germline V gene has CDR1 PRHDT and CDR2 FYEKMQ (reference sequence). The CDR3 contains 15 residues. For the CDR3, the DNA is TGTGCCAGCAGCTTGACGGGACAGAGCGGCACTGAAGCTTTCTTT. It translates to CASSLTGQSGTEAFF.

The rearrangement joins TRBV15 to TRBJ2-1; unclear D gene. V shed 0 bases and J shed 5 bases, with 8 bases lying between them. From germline, CDR1 is LNHNV and CDR2 YYDKDF (reference sequence). The CDR3 length is 14 residues. Here the CDR3 DNA reads TGTGCCACCAGCAGAGAGGGCACCGACAATGAGCAGTTCTTC. It is translated as CATSREGTDNEQFF.

This clone has a handful of counts. The V call is TRBV18, the J call TRBJ2-7; D perhaps matches TRBD1 (6 bases). CDR1 is KGHSH and CDR2 is LQKENI in the germline V gene. Trimming took 2 bases from V and 1 from J, leaving 12 bases between them. This CDR3 has 15 residues. CDR3 sequence reads: CASSPRDKISYEQYF. The CDR3, as DNA: TGTGCCAGCTCACCAAGGGACAAGATTTCCTACGAGCAGTACTTC.

This rearrangement joins TRBV7-3 to TRBJ1-1; 9 bases match TRBD1. V trimming: 5 bases; J trimming: 6 bases; junction bases outside the gene matches: 10. Germline V gene lookup returns CDR1 SGHTA and CDR2 FQGTGA. The CDR3 covers 15 residues. The CDR3 reads CASSRGQGRSAEAFF. CDR3 sequence (DNA): TGTGCCAGCAGCCGCGGACAGGGGAGGTCCGCTGAAGCTTTCTTT.

This clone was picked up a small number of times. The rearrangement links TRBV2 to TRBJ2-7; D is uncertain. The germline V gene has CDR1 SNHLY and CDR2 FYNNEI. This CDR3 is 11 amino acids long. V lost 7 bases and J 3 bases, leaving 7 bases between the germline ends. The DNA of the CDR3 is TGTGCCAGCATTAGAGACTACGAGCAGTACTTC. Its translation is CASIRDYEQYF.

A few counts support this clone. This rearrangement joins TRBV5-5 to TRBJ1-3; D remains ambiguous. The CDR3 length is 14 residues. The V end was cut by 4 bases, the J end by 4 bases, with 12 bases between. Per germline, CDR1 SGHKS and CDR2 YYEKEE (reference sequence). CDR3 sequence (DNA): TGTGCCAGCAGCCGAATTGGGATCGGAAACACCATATATTTT. Translating gives CASSRIGIGNTIYF.

In this sample, this clone turned up once. The sample contains more than one DNA sequence encoding this CDR3. The genes are TRBV15 and TRBJ2-5; 12 bases agree with TRBD2. CDR3 length: 23 residues. V gave up 1 base and J gave up 2 bases; unmatched junction bases: 23. Germline V CDR1 and CDR2: LNHNV, YYDKDF (reference sequence). The CDR3 nucleotides read TGTGCCACCAGCAGAGGCCTGGGACAGGGAGGGCTAGCGGGGGGGTATATACAAGAGACCCAGTACTTC. This gives the protein CATSRGLGQGGLAGGYIQETQYF.

This chain links TRBV19 with TRBJ2-6, with D possibly matching TRBD1 (6 bases). V was cut by 5 bases and J by 0 bases, with 14 bases left in between. The CDR3 loop spans 17 amino acids. In germline, CDR1 is LNHDA, CDR2 SQIVND (reference sequence). CDR3 bases: TGTGCCAGTAGTCGGGGCAGGGGCGGCTCTGGGGCCAACGTCCTGACTTTC. It codes for CASSRGRGGSGANVLTF.

The V call is TRBV4-1, the J call TRBJ1-2; 9 bases match TRBD1. The CDR3 extends over 17 amino acids. Germline trimming cut 2 bases from V and 1 base from J; bases unmatched to any gene: 8. CDR1 and CDR2 from the germline V gene are MGHRA and YSYEKL. This CDR3 is CASSQRGTGRFNYGYTF. CDR3 in DNA: TGCGCCAGCAGCCAAAGAGGGACAGGGCGCTTTAACTATGGCTACACCTTC.

The table lists this clone with a few counts. The rearrangement joins TRBV19 to TRBJ2-7, with 10 bases that match TRBD2. V lost 5 bases to trimming and J lost 0 bases; unmatched junction nucleotides: 7. Germline assignment: CDR1 LNHDA and CDR2 SQIVND (reference sequence). The CDR3 spans 16 residues. The CDR3 loop is CASSGQTSGSSYEQYF. The CDR3 DNA reads as TGTGCCAGTAGTGGGCAGACTAGCGGGTCCTCCTACGAGCAGTACTTC.

V and J are TRBV5-1 and TRBJ1-2, with 9 bases identical to TRBD1. CDR1 is SGHRS and CDR2 is YFSETQ in the germline V gene. This CDR3 is 15 amino acids long. Unmatched junction bases numbered 5, after V lost 4 bases and J lost 1 base. This CDR3 is CASSTQTGGNYGYTF. The CDR3 DNA reads TGCGCCAGCAGCACCCAGACAGGGGGTAACTATGGCTACACCTTC.

The rearrangement uses TRBV20-1 and TRBJ2-1; no clear D. Per the germline V gene, CDR1 is DFQATT and CDR2 is SNEGSKA (reference sequence). The CDR3 has 11 residues. The V and J ends lost 3 bases and 8 bases respectively, with 8 bases between them. The CDR3 loop is CSASILHEQFF. The DNA for the CDR3 is TGCAGTGCTAGTATTCTGCATGAGCAGTTCTTC.

This chain links TRBV5-6 with TRBJ1-2; 8 nucleotides align to TRBD1. The CDR3 extends over 13 amino acids. CDR1 and CDR2 from the germline V gene are SGHDT and YYEEEE. V shed 0 bases and J 7 bases; nucleotides not matched to a gene: 2. This CDR3 is CASSLAQGGGYTF. The CDR3 DNA is TGTGCCAGCAGCTTGGCACAGGGGGGTGGCTACACCTTC.

This clone was detected once. The chain employs TRBV2 and TRBJ2-6; 7 bases map to TRBD1. CDR1 SNHLY and CDR2 FYNNEI come from the germline V gene. This CDR3 is built from 14 residues. J lost 0 bases, V lost 8 bases, and 1 base had no gene match. CDR3 in amino acids: CASAGGSGANVLTF. For the CDR3, the DNA is TGTGCCAGCGCAGGGGGCTCTGGGGCCAACGTCCTGACTTTC.

The rearrangement joins TRBV11-2 to TRBJ2-7; TRBD2 agrees at 8 bases. Per the germline V gene, CDR1 is SGHAT and CDR2 is FQNNGV. This CDR3 contains 16 residues. V lost 1 base to trimming and J lost 2 bases; unmatched junction nucleotides: 7. The CDR3 nucleotides are TGTGCCAGCAGCTTAGTGGCTAGCGGGTTCACCTACGAGCAGTACTTC. Protein sequence: CASSLVASGFTYEQYF.

The J gene is TRBJ1-2, the V gene TRBV5-1; 9 nucleotides match TRBD1. The germline V gene has CDR1 SGHRS and CDR2 YFSETQ. V lost 6 bases, J lost 2 bases, and 5 bases stayed unmatched. There are 14 residues in the CDR3. This chain's CDR3 is CASTRTGENYGYTF. The DNA of the CDR3 is TGCGCCAGCACCCGGACAGGGGAGAACTATGGCTACACCTTC.

The V and J genes are TRBV4-1 and TRBJ2-5; possibly TRBD1 for D (6 bases). The CDR3 spans 17 residues. Germline CDR1 and CDR2: MGHRA and YSYEKL. V was shortened by 1 base and J by 5 bases, with 20 bases between the two germline ends. The CDR3 loop reads CASSQGVGPARGETQYF. The DNA for the CDR3 is TGCGCCAGCAGCCAAGGAGTAGGTCCTGCAAGGGGGGAGACCCAGTACTTC.